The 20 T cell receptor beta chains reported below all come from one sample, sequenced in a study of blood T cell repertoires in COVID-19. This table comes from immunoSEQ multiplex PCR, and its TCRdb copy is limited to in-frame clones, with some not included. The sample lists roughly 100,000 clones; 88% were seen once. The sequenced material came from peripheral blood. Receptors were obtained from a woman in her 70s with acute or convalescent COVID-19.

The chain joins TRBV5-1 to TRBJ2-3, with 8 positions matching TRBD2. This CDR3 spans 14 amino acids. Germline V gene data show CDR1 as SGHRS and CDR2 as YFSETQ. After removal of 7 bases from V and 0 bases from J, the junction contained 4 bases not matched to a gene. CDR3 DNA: TGCGCCAGCGGACTAGCCCCTAGCACAGATACGCAGTATTTT. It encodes CASGLAPSTDTQYF.

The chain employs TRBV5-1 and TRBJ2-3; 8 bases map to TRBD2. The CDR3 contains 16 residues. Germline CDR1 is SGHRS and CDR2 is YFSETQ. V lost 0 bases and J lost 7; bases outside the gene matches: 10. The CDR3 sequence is CASSLATGTSSYTQYF. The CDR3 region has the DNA TGCGCCAGCAGCTTGGCGACCGGGACTAGTAGCTATACGCAGTATTTT.

This chain's CDR3 is CASSRERGNYGYTF. In nucleotides, the CDR3 is TGTGCCAGCAGCCGAGAGAGGGGGAACTATGGCTACACCTTC. The chain links TRBV6-5 to TRBJ1-2, with a tentative D call TRBD1 (6 bases). V shed 6 bases and J shed 2 bases, with 13 bases lying between them. The CDR3 contains 14 residues. The V gene's germline CDR1 is MNHEY and CDR2 SVGAGI.

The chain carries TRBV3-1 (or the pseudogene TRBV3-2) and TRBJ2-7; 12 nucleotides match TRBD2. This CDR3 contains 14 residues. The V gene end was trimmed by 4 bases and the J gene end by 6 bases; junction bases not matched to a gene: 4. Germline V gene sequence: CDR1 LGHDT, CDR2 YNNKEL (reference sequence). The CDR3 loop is CASSRRLAGVEQYF. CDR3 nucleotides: TGTGCCAGCAGCCGCAGACTAGCGGGAGTCGAGCAGTACTTC.

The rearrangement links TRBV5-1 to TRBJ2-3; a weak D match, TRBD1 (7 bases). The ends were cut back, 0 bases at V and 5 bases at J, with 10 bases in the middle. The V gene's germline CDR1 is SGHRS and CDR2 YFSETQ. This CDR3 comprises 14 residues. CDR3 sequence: CASSLDRGGDTQYF. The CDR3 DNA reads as TGCGCCAGCAGCTTGGACAGGGGAGGAGATACGCAGTATTTT.

The CDR3 nucleotides are TGCAGCGTTGGGATAGCGGGAGGGGGTGATACGCAGTATTTT. This translates into CSVGIAGGGDTQYF. V and J are TRBV29-1 and TRBJ2-3, with 11 bases fitting TRBD2. This CDR3 spans 14 amino acids. Trimming at V came to 4 bases and at J to 6 bases, leaving 6 bases not matched to a gene. Germline V lookup: CDR1 SQVTM, CDR2 ANQGSEA.

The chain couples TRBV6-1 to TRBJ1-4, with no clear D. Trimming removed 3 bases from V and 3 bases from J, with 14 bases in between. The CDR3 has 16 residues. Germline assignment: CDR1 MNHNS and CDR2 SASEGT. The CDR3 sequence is CASSEFSRRSNEKLFF. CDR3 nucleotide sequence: TGTGCCAGCAGTGAGTTTTCGCGCCGGTCTAATGAAAAACTGTTTTTT.

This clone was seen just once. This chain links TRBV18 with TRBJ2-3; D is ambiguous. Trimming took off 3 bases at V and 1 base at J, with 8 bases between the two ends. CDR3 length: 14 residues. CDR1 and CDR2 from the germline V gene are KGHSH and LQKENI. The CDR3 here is CASSPQVGTDTQYF. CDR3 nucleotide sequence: TGTGCCAGCTCACCCCAGGTGGGCACAGATACGCAGTATTTT.

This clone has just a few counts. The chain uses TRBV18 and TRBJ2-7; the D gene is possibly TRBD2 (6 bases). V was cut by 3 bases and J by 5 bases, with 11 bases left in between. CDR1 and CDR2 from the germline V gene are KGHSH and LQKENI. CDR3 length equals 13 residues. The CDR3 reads CASSPRDGDEQYF. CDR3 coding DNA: TGTGCCAGCTCACCGCGGGACGGGGACGAGCAGTACTTC.

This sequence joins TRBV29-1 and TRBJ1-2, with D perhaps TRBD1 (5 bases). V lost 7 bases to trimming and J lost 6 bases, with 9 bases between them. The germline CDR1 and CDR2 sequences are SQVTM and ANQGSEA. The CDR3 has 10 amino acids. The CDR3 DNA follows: TGCAGCGCCGGGGGGGATGGCTACACCTTC. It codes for CSAGGDGYTF.

The CDR3, as DNA: TGCAGTGCTAGTCAGGGCTCAAGCAATCAGCCCCAGCATTTT. Amino acids: CSASQGSSNQPQHF. The rearrangement joins TRBV20-1 to TRBJ1-5; tentatively, D is TRBD1 (5 bases). Germline values: CDR1 DFQATT, CDR2 SNEGSKA (reference sequence). Trimming cost V 3 bases and J 1 base, with 10 bases left between them. The CDR3 is 14 residues long.

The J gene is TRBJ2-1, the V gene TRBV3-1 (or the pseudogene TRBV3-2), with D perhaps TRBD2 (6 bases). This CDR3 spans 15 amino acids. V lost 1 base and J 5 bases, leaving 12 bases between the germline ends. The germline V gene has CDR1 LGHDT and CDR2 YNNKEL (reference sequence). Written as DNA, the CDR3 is TGTGCCAGCAGCCAAGCAGGGAGGAGGGACAATGAGCAGTTCTTC. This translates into CASSQAGRRDNEQFF.

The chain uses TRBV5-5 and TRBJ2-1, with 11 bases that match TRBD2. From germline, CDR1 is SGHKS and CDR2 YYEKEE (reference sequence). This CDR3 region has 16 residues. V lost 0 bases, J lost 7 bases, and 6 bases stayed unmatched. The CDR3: CASSLATSGSGNEQFF. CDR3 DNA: TGTGCCAGCAGCTTGGCCACTAGCGGGAGTGGGAATGAGCAGTTCTTC. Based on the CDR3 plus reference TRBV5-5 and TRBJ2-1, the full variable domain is DAGVTQSPTHLIKTRGQQVTLRCSPISGHKSVSWYQQVLGQGPQFIFQYYEKEERGRGNFPDRFSARQFPNYSSELNVNALLLGDSALYLCASSLATSGSGNEQFFGPGTRLTVL.

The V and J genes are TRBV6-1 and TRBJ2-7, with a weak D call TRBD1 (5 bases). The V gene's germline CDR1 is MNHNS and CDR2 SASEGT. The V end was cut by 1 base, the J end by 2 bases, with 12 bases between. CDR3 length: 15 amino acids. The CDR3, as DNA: TGTGCCAGCAGTGAAGGAACAGGTTATCCCTACGAGCAGTACTTC. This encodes CASSEGTGYPYEQYF.

In nucleotides, the CDR3 is TGTGCCAGCAGCTTAAGAGGAGGGGCGCAAACTGAAGCTTTCTTT. Its protein product is CASSLRGGAQTEAFF. The chain carries TRBV7-3 and TRBJ1-1; the D gene is possibly TRBD1 (5 bases). The CDR3 consists of 15 residues. The V gene's germline CDR1 is SGHTA and CDR2 FQGTGA. Trimming left V 1 base short and J 5 bases short, with 14 bases between.

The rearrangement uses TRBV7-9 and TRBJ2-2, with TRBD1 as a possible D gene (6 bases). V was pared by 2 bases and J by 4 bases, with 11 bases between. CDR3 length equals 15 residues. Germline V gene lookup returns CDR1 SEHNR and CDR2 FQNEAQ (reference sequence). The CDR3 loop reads CASSLRQARTGELFF. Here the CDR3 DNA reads TGTGCCAGCAGCTTAAGACAGGCGCGCACCGGGGAGCTGTTTTTT.

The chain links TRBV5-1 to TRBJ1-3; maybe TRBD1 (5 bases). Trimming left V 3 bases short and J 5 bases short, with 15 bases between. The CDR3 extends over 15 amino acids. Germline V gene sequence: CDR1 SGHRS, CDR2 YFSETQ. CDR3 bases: TGCGCCAGCAGCTCAAATCAGGGTCCGCGAAACACCATATATTTT. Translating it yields CASSSNQGPRNTIYF.

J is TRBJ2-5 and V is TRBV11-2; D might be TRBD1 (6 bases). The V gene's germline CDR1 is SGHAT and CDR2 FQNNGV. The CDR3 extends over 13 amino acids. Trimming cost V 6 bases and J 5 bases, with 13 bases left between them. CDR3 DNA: TGTGCCAGCAGTCAAGACCAGGGGGAGACCCAGTACTTC. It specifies CASSQDQGETQYF.

The DNA of the CDR3 is TGTGCCAGCTCACCAGGGGCTGGTGGCTACACCTTC. Translation gives CASSPGAGGYTF. The chain recombines TRBV18 with TRBJ1-2; the D gene is possibly TRBD1 (5 bases). The CDR3 sequence is 12 residues long. V was trimmed by 2 bases and J by 7 bases, leaving 8 bases between them. The V gene's germline CDR1 is KGHSH and CDR2 LQKENI.

Here the CDR3 DNA reads TGTGCCAGCAGCCAAGCGCTCAGCTACGAGCAGTACTTC. It translates to CASSQALSYEQYF. This chain connects TRBV3-1 (or the pseudogene TRBV3-2) to TRBJ2-7; D is ambiguous. Germline-derived CDR1 and CDR2 are LGHDT and YNNKEL (reference sequence). V shed 1 base and J shed 3 bases, with 7 bases lying between them. This CDR3 comprises 13 residues.